The rows below give T cell receptor beta chains drawn from one sample of a study of blood T cell repertoires in COVID-19. The protocol was immunoSEQ multiplex PCR, while the TCRdb copy is restricted to in-frame clones and leaves out a portion. The sample has 200,000 to 250,000 clones, 70% to 90% seen once. Sequenced input: peripheral blood. All receptors derive from a man aged 25-45 years with COVID-19, enrolled during active disease. Both conserved end residues are part of each CDR3. Each record gives: J gene, clone size, D gene, V gene, CDR3 protein, CDR3 DNA. A D gene is named only where the DNA matches it firmly. Expanded clones get a size class; other rows say once, few or many, or leave the size out.

j_gene: TRBJ1-6
abundance: NA
d_gene: NA
v_gene: TRBV19
CDR3aa: CASSIGDTKFNSPLHF
CDR3nt: TGTGCCAGTAGTATAGGGGACACGAAGTTTAATTCACCCCTCCACTTT

j_gene: TRBJ1-6
abundance: NA
d_gene: TRBD1
v_gene: TRBV18
CDR3aa: CASSHGQVNSPLHF
CDR3nt: TGTGCCAGCTCACACGGACAGGTTAATTCACCCCTCCACTTT

j_gene: TRBJ2-7
abundance: NA
d_gene: TRBD1
v_gene: TRBV29-1
CDR3aa: CSAFDRAHEQYF
CDR3nt: TGCAGCGCCTTCGACAGGGCCCACGAGCAGTACTTC

j_gene: TRBJ2-1
abundance: NA
d_gene: NA
v_gene: TRBV7-2
CDR3aa: CASTSYLNNEQFF
CDR3nt: TGTGCCAGCACCTCCTATCTTAACAATGAGCAGTTCTTC

j_gene: TRBJ1-4
abundance: NA
d_gene: NA
v_gene: TRBV6-5
CDR3aa: CASSSTREGEKLFF
CDR3nt: TGTGCCAGCAGTAGCACCAGGGAAGGGGAAAAACTGTTTTTT

j_gene: TRBJ1-1
abundance: NA
d_gene: NA
v_gene: TRBV11-2
CDR3aa: CASSPVGPEAFF
CDR3nt: TGTGCCAGCAGCCCGGTGGGGCCTGAAGCTTTCTTT

j_gene: TRBJ2-3
abundance: NA
d_gene: NA
v_gene: TRBV12-5
CDR3aa: CASGGAGETQYF
CDR3nt: TGTGCTAGTGGTGGTGCGGGCGAAACGCAGTATTTT

j_gene: TRBJ2-1
abundance: few
d_gene: TRBD1
v_gene: TRBV9
CDR3aa: CASSKDRSWVF
CDR3nt: TGTGCCAGCAGCAAGGACAGGAGCTGGGTCTTC

j_gene: TRBJ1-2
abundance: NA
d_gene: NA
v_gene: TRBV29-1
CDR3aa: CSVFYNYGYTF
CDR3nt: TGCAGCGTTTTTTATAACTATGGCTACACCTTC

j_gene: TRBJ2-1
abundance: once
d_gene: TRBD2
v_gene: TRBV14
CDR3aa: CASSQDRAGGGDNEQFF
CDR3nt: TGTGCCAGCAGCCAAGATCGGGCGGGCGGGGGAGACAATGAGCAGTTCTTC

j_gene: TRBJ2-2
abundance: NA
d_gene: NA
v_gene: TRBV12-3/TRBV12-4
CDR3aa: CASRGTGELFF
CDR3nt: TGTGCCAGCCGGGGCACCGGGGAGCTGTTTTTT

j_gene: TRBJ2-7
abundance: once
d_gene: NA
v_gene: TRBV11-1
CDR3aa: CASSSRNTGLGEQYF
CDR3nt: TGTGCCAGCAGCTCGCGGAACACAGGGTTGGGCGAGCAGTACTTC